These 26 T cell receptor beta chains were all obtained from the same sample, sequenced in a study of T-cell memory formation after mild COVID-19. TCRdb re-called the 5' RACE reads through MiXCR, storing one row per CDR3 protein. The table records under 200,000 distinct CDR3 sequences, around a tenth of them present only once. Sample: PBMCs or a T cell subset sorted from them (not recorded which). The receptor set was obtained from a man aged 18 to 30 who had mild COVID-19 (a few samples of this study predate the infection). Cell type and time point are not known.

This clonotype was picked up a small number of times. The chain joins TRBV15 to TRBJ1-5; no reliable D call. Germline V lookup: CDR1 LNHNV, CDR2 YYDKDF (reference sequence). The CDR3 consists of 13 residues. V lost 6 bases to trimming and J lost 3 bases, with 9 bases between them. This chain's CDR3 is CATSTNSNQPQHF. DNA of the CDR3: TGTGCCACCAGTACCAATTCCAATCAGCCCCAGCATTTT.

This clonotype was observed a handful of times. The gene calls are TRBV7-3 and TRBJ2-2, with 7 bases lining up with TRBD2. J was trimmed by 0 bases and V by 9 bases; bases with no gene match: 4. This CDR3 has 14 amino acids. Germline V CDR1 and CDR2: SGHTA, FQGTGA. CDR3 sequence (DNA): TGTGCCAGTAAGCGGGACGCGAACACCGGGGAGCTGTTTTTT. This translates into CASKRDANTGELFF.

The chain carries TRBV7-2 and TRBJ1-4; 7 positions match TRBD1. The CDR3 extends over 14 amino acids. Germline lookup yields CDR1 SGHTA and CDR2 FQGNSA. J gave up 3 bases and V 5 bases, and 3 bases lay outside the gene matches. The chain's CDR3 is CASSRQGSNEKLFF. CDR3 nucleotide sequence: TGTGCCAGCAGCCGACAGGGATCTAATGAAAAACTGTTTTTT. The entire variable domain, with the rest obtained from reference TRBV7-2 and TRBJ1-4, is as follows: GAGVSQSPSNKVTEKGKDVELRCDPISGHTALYWYRQSLGQGLEFLIYFQGNSAPDKSGLPSDRFSAERTGGSVSTLTIQRTQQEDSAVYLCASSRQGSNEKLFFGSGTQLSVL.

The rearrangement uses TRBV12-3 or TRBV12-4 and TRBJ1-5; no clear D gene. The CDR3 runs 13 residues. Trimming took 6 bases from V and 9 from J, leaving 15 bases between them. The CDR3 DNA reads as TGTGCCAGCAGCCTCGGTTGGGATCGGCCCCAGCATTTT. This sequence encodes CASSLGWDRPQHF.

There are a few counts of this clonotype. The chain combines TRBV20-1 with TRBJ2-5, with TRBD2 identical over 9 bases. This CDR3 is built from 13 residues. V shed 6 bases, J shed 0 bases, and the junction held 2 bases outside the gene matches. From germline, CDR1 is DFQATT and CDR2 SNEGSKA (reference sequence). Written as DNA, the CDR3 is TGCAGTGCGGCTAGCGGGGACCAAGAGACCCAGTACTTC. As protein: CSAASGDQETQYF.

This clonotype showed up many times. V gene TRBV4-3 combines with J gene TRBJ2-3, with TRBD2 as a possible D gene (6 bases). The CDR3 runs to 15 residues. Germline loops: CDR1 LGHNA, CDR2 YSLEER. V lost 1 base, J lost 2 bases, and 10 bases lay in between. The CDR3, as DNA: TGCGCCAGCAGCCAAGCCCCGGGGGTCACAGATACGCAGTATTTT. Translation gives CASSQAPGVTDTQYF.

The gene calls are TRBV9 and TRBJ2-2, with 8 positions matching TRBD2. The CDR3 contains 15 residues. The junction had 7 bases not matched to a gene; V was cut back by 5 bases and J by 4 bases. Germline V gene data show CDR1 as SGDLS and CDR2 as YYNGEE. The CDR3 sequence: CASREGGGTTGELFF. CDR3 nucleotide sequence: TGTGCCAGCAGGGAAGGCGGGGGGACCACCGGGGAGCTGTTTTTT.

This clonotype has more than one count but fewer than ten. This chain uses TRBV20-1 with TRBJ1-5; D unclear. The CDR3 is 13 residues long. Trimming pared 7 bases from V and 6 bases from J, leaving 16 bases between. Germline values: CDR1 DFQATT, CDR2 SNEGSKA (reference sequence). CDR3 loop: CSGMENLGQPQHF. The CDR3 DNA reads TGCAGTGGTATGGAAAACTTGGGTCAGCCCCAGCATTTT.

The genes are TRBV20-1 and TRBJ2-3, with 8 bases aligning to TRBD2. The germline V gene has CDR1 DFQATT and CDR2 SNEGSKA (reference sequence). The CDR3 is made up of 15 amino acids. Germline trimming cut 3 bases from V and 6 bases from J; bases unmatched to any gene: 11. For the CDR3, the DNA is TGCAGTGCTAGTGCCCTTGGAGCGGGGGAGGATACGCAGTATTTT. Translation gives CSASALGAGEDTQYF.

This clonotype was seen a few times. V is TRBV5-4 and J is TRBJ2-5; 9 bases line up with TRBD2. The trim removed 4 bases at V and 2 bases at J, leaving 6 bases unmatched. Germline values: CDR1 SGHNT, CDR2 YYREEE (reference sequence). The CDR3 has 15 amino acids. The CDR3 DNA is TGTGCCAGCAGCGTTGTCCTAGCGGGACAAGAGACCCAGTACTTC. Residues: CASSVVLAGQETQYF. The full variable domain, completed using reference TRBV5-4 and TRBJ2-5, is ETGVTQSPTHLIKTRGQQVTLRCSSQSGHNTVSWYQQALGQGPQFIFQYYREEENGRGNFPPRFSGLQFPNYSSELNVNALELDDSALYLCASSVVLAGQETQYFGPGTRLLVL.

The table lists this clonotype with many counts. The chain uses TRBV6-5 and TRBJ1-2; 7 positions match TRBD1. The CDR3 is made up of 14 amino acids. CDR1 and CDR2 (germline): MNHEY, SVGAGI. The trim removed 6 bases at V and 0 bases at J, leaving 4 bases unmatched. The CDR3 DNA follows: TGTGCCAGCAGAAGACAGGGATCTAACTATGGCTACACCTTC. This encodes CASRRQGSNYGYTF.

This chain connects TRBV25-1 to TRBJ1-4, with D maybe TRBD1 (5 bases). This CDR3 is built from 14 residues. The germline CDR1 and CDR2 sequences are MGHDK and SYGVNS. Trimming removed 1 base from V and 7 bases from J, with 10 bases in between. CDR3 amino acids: CASSESRGGEKLFF. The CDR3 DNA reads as TGTGCCAGCAGTGAATCTAGGGGCGGTGAAAAACTGTTTTTT. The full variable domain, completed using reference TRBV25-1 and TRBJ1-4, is EADIYQTPRYLVIGTGKKITLECSQTMGHDKMYWYQQDPGMELHLIHYSYGVNSTEKGDLSSESTVSRIRTEHFPLTLESARPSHTSQYLCASSESRGGEKLFFGSGTQLSVL.

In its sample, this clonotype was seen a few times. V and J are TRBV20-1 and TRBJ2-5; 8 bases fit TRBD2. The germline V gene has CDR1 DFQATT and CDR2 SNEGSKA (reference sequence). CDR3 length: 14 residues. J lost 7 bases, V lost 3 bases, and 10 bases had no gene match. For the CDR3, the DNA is TGCAGTGCTAGCTTGGAGCGGGGGTTGGCGACCCAGTACTTC. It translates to CSASLERGLATQYF.

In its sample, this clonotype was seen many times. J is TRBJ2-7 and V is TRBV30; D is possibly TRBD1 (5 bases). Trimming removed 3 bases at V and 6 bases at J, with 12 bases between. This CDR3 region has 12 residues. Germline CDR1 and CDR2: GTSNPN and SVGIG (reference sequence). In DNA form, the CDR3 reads TGTGCCTGGAGCCTGGGGCTGGGCGAGCAGTACTTC. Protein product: CAWSLGLGEQYF.

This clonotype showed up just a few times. CDR3 in DNA: TGTGCCAGCAGCCCCGGACTAGGGCGACCTTCGGCCCAGTATTTT. Protein: CASSPGLGRPSAQYF. This chain connects TRBV9 to TRBJ2-3, with 7 bases aligning to TRBD2. Unmatched junction bases numbered 17, after V lost 4 bases and J lost 12 bases. Germline V gene lookup returns CDR1 SGDLS and CDR2 YYNGEE. The CDR3 runs 15 residues.

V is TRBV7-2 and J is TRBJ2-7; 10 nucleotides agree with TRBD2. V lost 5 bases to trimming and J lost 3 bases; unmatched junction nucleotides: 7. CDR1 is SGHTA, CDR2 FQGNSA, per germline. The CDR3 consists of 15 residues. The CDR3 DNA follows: TGTGCCAGCAGCCCAAGGCCTAGCGGGGGCTACGAGCAGTACTTC. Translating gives CASSPRPSGGYEQYF.

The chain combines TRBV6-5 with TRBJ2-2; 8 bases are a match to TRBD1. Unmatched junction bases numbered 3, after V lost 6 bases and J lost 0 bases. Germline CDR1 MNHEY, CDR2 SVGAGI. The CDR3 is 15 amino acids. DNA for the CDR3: TGTGCCAGCAGATCAGGGGGCGCGAACACCGGGGAGCTGTTTTTT. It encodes CASRSGGANTGELFF.

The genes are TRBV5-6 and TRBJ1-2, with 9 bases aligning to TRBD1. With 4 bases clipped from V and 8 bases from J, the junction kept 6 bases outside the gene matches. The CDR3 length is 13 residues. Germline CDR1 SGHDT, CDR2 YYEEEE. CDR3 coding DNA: TGTGCCAGCAGCCGGACAGGGGTTGGAGGCTACACCTTC. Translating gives CASSRTGVGGYTF.

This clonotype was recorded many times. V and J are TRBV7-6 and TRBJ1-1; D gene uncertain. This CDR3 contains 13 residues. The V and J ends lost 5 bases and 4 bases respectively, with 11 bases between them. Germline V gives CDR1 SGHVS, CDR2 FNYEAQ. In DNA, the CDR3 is TGTGCCAGCAGCCCTCTTGGTGGCACTGAAGCTTTCTTT. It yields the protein CASSPLGGTEAFF.

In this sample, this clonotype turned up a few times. The DNA for the CDR3 is TGTGCCAGCAGCCCAGGAACTGAGACAGATACGCAGTATTTT. Protein sequence: CASSPGTETDTQYF. V and J are TRBV7-3 and TRBJ2-3; D ambiguous. Germline values: CDR1 SGHTA, CDR2 FQGTGA. This CDR3 is built from 14 residues. Trimming stripped 5 bases from V and 3 bases from J, with 12 bases between.

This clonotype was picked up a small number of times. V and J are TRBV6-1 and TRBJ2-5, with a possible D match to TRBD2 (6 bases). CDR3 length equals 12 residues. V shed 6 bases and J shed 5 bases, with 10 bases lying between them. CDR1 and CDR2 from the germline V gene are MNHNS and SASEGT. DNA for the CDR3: TGTGCCAGCAGGCCGGCGGGGGAGACCCAGTACTTC. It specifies CASRPAGETQYF.

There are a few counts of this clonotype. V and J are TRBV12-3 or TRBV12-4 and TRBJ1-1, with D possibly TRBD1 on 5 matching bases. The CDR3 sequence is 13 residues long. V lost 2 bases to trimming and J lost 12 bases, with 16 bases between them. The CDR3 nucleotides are TGTGCCAGCAGTTTACAGAGGGACGATCCGACTTTCTTT. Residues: CASSLQRDDPTFF.

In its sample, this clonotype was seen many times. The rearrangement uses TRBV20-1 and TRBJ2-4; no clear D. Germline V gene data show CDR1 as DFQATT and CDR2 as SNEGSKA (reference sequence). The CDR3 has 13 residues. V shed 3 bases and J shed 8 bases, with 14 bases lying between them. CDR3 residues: CSASSEAAYIQYF. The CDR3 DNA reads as TGCAGTGCTAGCTCAGAGGCCGCGTACATTCAGTACTTC.

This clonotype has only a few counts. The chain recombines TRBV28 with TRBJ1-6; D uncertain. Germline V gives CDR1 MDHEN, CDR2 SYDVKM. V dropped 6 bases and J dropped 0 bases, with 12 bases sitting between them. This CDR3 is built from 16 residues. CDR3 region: CASRKKQSSYNSPLHF. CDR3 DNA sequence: TGTGCCAGCAGGAAAAAACAGAGCTCCTATAATTCACCCCTCCACTTT.

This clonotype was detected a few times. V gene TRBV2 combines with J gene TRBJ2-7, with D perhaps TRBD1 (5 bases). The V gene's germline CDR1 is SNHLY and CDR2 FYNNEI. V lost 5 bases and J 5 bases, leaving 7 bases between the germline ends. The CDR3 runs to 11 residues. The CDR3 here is CASSPRDEQYF. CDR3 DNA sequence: TGTGCCAGCAGTCCCAGGGACGAGCAGTACTTC.

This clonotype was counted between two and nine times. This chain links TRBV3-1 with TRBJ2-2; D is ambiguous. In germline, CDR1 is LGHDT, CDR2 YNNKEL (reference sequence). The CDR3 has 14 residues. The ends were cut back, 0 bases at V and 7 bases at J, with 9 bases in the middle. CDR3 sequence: CASSQDHARGELFF. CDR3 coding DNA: TGTGCCAGCAGCCAAGATCACGCACGCGGGGAGCTGTTTTTT.